The 4 T cell receptor beta chains presented below share a single source sample, sequenced in a study of blood T cell repertoires in COVID-19. Measured with immunoSEQ multiplex PCR; TCRdb has only the in-frame clones, and not every one. The table has roughly 180,000 clones, 84% seen once. The sample taken for sequencing was peripheral blood. The receptors originated from a human donor in a cohort sampled during active COVID-19.

The genes are TRBV11-2 and TRBJ2-5; D is undetermined. With 3 bases removed from V and 7 bases from J, the gap between germline ends came to 9 bases. CDR1 SGHAT and CDR2 FQNNGV come from the germline V gene. The CDR3 totals 12 residues. The CDR3 here is CASSFSPGTQYF. The DNA for the CDR3 is TGTGCCAGCAGCTTTAGCCCGGGGACCCAGTACTTC.

This chain connects TRBV2 to TRBJ1-5, with D uncertain. Germline V gene data show CDR1 as SNHLY and CDR2 as FYNNEI. The V and J ends lost 3 bases and 5 bases respectively, with 11 bases between them. The length of the CDR3 is 14 residues. CDR3 loop: CASSDIGLDQPQHF. The CDR3 nucleotides read TGTGCCAGCAGTGATATTGGTTTAGATCAGCCCCAGCATTTT.

The chain combines TRBV19 with TRBJ2-7; D gene ambiguous. The CDR3 consists of 15 residues. V dropped 3 bases and J dropped 1 base, with 13 bases sitting between them. The V gene's germline CDR1 is LNHDA and CDR2 SQIVND (reference sequence). The CDR3 protein is CASSISIASSYEQYF. The CDR3 DNA sequence: TGTGCCAGTAGTATCTCGATAGCTTCGTCCTACGAGCAGTACTTC.

The genes are TRBV19 and TRBJ2-7; TRBD1 agrees at 11 bases. From germline, CDR1 is LNHDA and CDR2 SQIVND (reference sequence). CDR3 size: 14 residues. V trimming: 4 bases; J trimming: 7 bases; junction bases outside the gene matches: 6. The CDR3 protein is CASSKPDRGLEQYF. CDR3 bases: TGTGCCAGTAGTAAGCCGGACAGGGGGCTGGAGCAGTACTTC.